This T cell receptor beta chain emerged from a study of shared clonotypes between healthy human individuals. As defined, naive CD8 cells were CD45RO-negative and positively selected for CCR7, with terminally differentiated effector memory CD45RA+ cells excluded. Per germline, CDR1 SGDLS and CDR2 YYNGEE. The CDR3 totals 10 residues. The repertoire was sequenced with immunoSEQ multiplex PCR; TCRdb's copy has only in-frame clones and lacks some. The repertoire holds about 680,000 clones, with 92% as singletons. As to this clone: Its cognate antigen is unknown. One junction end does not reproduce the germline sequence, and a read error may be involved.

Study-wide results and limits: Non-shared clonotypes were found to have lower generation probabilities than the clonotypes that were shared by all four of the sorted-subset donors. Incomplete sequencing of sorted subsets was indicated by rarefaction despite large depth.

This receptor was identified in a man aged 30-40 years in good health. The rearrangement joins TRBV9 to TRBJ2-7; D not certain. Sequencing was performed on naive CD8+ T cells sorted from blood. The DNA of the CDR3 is TGTGCCAGCAGCGGGCGAGACTGGTCGTTC. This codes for CASSGRDWSF.